This is a list of T cell receptor beta chains from one sample in a study of graft-versus-host responses after intestinal transplantation. Their target antigens are unknown. Clones were sequenced by immunoSEQ multiplex PCR, and TCRdb holds only the in-frame ones, with some missing. Among some 88,000 clones, about 93% were seen once, and the ten largest hold about 2%. The source material was unstimulated CD8+ T cells sorted from spleen or lymph node cells, sampled before intestinal transplant. The receptors come from a human donor who received an intestinal transplant. Each CDR3 is given with its conserved first and last residue. D genes are given only for firm matches.

cdr3_aa v_call d_call j_call cdr3_length
CASSIGGGVQEKLFF TRBV19 - TRBJ1-4 15
CASSLRGTSADTQYF TRBV14 TRBD2 TRBJ2-3 15
CASSLGVGGEQYF TRBV5-1 - TRBJ2-5 13
CASIKGYGTEAFF TRBV19 - TRBJ1-1 13
CASSQEVVGPGPLHF TRBV4-1 - TRBJ1-6 15
CASSPLAAEISYEQYF TRBV2 - TRBJ2-7 16
CASSFWGDTGQGRGGYTF TRBV7-9 TRBD1 TRBJ1-2 18
CASSYGQAYGYTF TRBV6-5 TRBD1 TRBJ1-2 13
CASSRGPRDQPQHF TRBV18 - TRBJ1-5 14
CASSLGGGNTIYF TRBV7-6 - TRBJ1-3 13
CASSLGTGGYGYTF TRBV7-9 TRBD1 TRBJ1-2 14
CASRTPGENGYTF TRBV11-2 - TRBJ1-2 13
CASSFLQGDGYTF TRBV27 TRBD1 TRBJ1-2 13
CASSLSGTGHQETQYF TRBV13 TRBD1 TRBJ2-5 16
CASQSTSGGQETQYF TRBV9 TRBD2 TRBJ2-5 15
CAWSVGSLAGAEQYF TRBV30 TRBD2 TRBJ2-7 15
CASSGRVWTGEETQYF TRBV6-1 TRBD1 TRBJ2-5 16
CSHQGEVSETQYF TRBV29-1 - TRBJ2-5 13
CASSLSSGGNEQFF TRBV7-9 - TRBJ2-1 14